What follows is one TCR beta chain and its context. Profiling relied on immunoSEQ multiplex PCR, and the TCRdb table lists in-frame clones only, not all of them. The sample gives tens of thousands of clones, about 86% of which show up once; roughly 5.2% is in the top ten. These data come from a study of technical replicates of blood from several donors. CDR3 size: 16 residues. Germline CDR1 and CDR2: GTSNPN and SVGIG (reference sequence). V dropped 3 bases and J dropped 10; count of bases not matched to a gene: 15. This clonotype was obtained from a human donor in good health. Some clones in this sample may be carry-over from other donors' samples. Sample: PBMCs. The chain combines TRBV30 with TRBJ1-4, with 9 bases fitting TRBD1. The chain's CDR3 is CAWSTQAGTGWSKLFF. The CDR3 DNA reads TGTGCCTGGAGCACCCAAGCCGGGACAGGGTGGTCAAAACTGTTTTTT.